This T cell receptor (beta chain) was identified during a study of blood T cell repertoires in COVID-19. Study background: Collection of acute and convalescent COVID-19 samples took place in the United States, Italy and Spain. PBMCs, B-cell-depleted T cells, or T cells were the source of the cDNA or gDNA that made up the material.

Sequencing used immunoSEQ multiplex PCR; TCRdb keeps in-frame clones, though not all of them. The sample includes some 150,000 clones, 88% seen only once; the top ten take about 2%. The CDR3 spans 15 residues. Germline assignment: CDR1 SGHDT and CDR2 YYEEEE. V was trimmed by 0 bases and J by 1 base, leaving 8 bases between them. The material sequenced was peripheral blood. The chain is built from TRBV5-6 and TRBJ1-5; unclear D gene. The source of this sequence is a human donor in a cohort sampled during active COVID-19. CDR3 amino acids: CASSLGGASNQPQHF. DNA for the CDR3: TGTGCCAGCAGCTTGGGGGGAGCGAGCAATCAGCCCCAGCATTTT.